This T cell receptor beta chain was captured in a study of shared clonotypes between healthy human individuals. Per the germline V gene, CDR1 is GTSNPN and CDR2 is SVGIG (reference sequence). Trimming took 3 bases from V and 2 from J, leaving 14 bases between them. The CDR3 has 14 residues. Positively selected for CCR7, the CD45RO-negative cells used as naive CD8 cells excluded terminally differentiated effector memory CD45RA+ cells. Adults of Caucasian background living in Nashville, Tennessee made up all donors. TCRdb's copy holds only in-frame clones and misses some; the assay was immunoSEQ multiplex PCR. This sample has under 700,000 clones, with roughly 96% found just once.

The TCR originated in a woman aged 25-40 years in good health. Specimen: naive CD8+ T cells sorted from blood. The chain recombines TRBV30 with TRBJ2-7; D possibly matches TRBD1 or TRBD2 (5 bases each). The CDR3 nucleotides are TGTGCCTGGAGCGCACGGGACGGAACCTACGAGCAGTACTTC. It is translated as CAWSARDGTYEQYF.